The 10 T cell receptor beta chains below come from one sample, sequenced in a study of blood T cell repertoires in COVID-19. Measured with immunoSEQ multiplex PCR; TCRdb has only the in-frame clones, and not every one. The data show approximately 200,000 clones, roughly 77% seen once. The sequencing sample was made of peripheral blood. These receptors originate from a woman aged 40 to 55 with COVID-19, enrolled during active disease.

The chain joins TRBV6-5 to TRBJ2-3; maybe TRBD1 (6 bases). Trimming removed 5 bases at V and 9 bases at J, with 12 bases between. This CDR3 is 12 amino acids long. The germline CDR1 and CDR2 sequences are MNHEY and SVGAGI. CDR3 sequence: CASSTGGGTQYF. The CDR3 DNA reads TGTGCCAGCAGTACCGGTGGGGGCACGCAGTATTTT.

By share of the sample, this clone is large (0.1 to 1%). The rearrangement links TRBV7-9 to TRBJ2-7, with 8 nucleotides matching TRBD2. The CDR3 has 17 residues. J was trimmed by 0 bases and V by 6 bases; bases with no gene match: 13. Germline lookup yields CDR1 SEHNR and CDR2 FQNEAQ (reference sequence). CDR3 loop: CASSEWASGPSSYEQYF. The CDR3 nucleotides are TGTGCCAGCAGTGAGTGGGCTAGCGGGCCGAGCTCCTACGAGCAGTACTTC. Filled out from reference TRBV7-9 and TRBJ2-7, the complete variable domain reads DTGVSQNPRHKITKRGQNVTFRCDPISEHNRLYWYRQTLGQGPEFLTYFQNEAQLEKSRLLSDRFSAERPKGSFSTLEIQRTEQGDSAMYLCASSEWASGPSSYEQYFGPGTRLTVT.

This rearrangement joins TRBV5-5 to TRBJ1-2; a possible D gene is TRBD1 (6 bases). V lost 4 bases and J lost 7, with 17 bases in between. Germline CDR1 reads SGHKS; CDR2 reads YYEKEE (reference sequence). The CDR3 loop spans 14 amino acids. CDR3 protein: CASSPGEFYAGYTF. Written as DNA, the CDR3 is TGTGCCAGCAGCCCAGGGGAGTTTTATGCTGGCTACACCTTC.

This clone was picked up a small number of times. The chain combines TRBV27 with TRBJ2-5; 7 bases are a match to TRBD1. Trimming removed 8 bases from V and 5 bases from J; junction bases left unmatched: 5. The CDR3 is 12 amino acids. Germline V CDR1 and CDR2: MNHEY, SMNVEV (reference sequence). The CDR3 protein is CASGTGVETQYF. The CDR3 nucleotides read TGTGCCAGCGGCACAGGGGTGGAGACCCAGTACTTC.

The rearrangement joins TRBV6-5 to TRBJ1-1; tentatively, D is TRBD1 (5 bases). V lost 7 bases and J lost 3, with 12 bases in between. Germline lookup yields CDR1 MNHEY and CDR2 SVGAGI. This CDR3 has 13 amino acids. The DNA for the CDR3 is TGTGCCAGCACCAACGGGGGTTACACTGAAGCTTTCTTT. It encodes CASTNGGYTEAFF.

As for this clone: An end of the junction does not agree with germline; a read error may underlie this. This sequence joins TRBV5-1 and TRBJ2-3, with 9 bases lining up with TRBD2. The CDR3 consists of 16 residues. The germline V gene encodes CDR1 SGHRS and CDR2 YFSETQ. The CDR3 DNA is TGCGCCAGCAGCCCTGCCAGAGCGGGAGGCACGGATACGCAGTATTTT. Protein product: CASSPARAGGTDTQYF.

This clone was detected once. This rearrangement joins TRBV5-4 to TRBJ2-5; possible D gene TRBD2, 6 bases. V was clipped by 0 bases and J by 2 bases, with 11 bases between them. CDR3 length equals 15 residues. Germline CDR1 and CDR2: SGHNT and YYREEE (reference sequence). The CDR3 reads CASSLAETSQETQYF. The CDR3 DNA follows: TGTGCCAGCAGCTTGGCCGAGACTAGTCAAGAGACCCAGTACTTC.

The table lists this clone with a count of one. The chain carries TRBV27 and TRBJ2-7; D unclear. Germline CDR1 and CDR2: MNHEY and SMNVEV (reference sequence). The V gene lost 5 bases and the J gene lost 0 bases, with 11 bases spanning the gap. This CDR3 spans 14 amino acids. The CDR3 is CASSQDTLSYEQYF. The CDR3 region has the DNA TGTGCCAGCAGTCAAGACACTCTCTCCTACGAGCAGTACTTC.

The chain combines TRBV7-6 with TRBJ1-1; maybe TRBD1 (5 bases). The CDR3 is 15 amino acids. The ends were cut back, 5 bases at V and 1 base at J, with 14 bases in the middle. Germline lookup yields CDR1 SGHVS and CDR2 FNYEAQ. The CDR3 loop is CASSHPTGQNTEAFF. The CDR3 coding sequence is TGTGCCAGCAGCCATCCAACAGGTCAGAACACTGAAGCTTTCTTT.

The chain is built from TRBV11-2 and TRBJ2-4; D might be TRBD2 (5 bases). The CDR3 consists of 14 residues. V lost 5 bases to trimming and J lost 6 bases, with 14 bases between them. CDR1 is SGHAT, CDR2 FQNNGV, per germline. CDR3 bases: TGTGCCAGCAGCCCCCTACGAGCGGTAAACATTCAGTACTTC. Translated: CASSPLRAVNIQYF. Full variable domain (rest looked up from reference TRBV11-2 and TRBJ2-4): EAGVAQSPRYKIIEKRQSVAFWCNPISGHATLYWYQQILGQGPKLLIQFQNNGVVDDSQLPKDRFSAERLKGVDSTLKIQPAKLEDSAVYLCASSPLRAVNIQYFGAGTRLSVL.